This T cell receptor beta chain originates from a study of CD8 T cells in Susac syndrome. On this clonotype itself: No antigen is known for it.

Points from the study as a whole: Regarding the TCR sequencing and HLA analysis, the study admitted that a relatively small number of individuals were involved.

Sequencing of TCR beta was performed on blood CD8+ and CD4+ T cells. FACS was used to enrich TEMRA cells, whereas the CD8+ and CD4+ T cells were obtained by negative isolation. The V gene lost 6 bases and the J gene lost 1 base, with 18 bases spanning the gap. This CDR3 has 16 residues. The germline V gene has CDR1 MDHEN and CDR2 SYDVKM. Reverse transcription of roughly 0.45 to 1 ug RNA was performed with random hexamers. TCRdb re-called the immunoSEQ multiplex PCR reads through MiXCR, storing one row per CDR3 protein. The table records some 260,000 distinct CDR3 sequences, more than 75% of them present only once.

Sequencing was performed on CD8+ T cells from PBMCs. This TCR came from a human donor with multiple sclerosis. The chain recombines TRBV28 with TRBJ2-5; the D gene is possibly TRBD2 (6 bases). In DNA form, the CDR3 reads TGTGCCAGCAGAGTGTATGGGGGGTGGGCCCAAGAGACCCAGTACTTC. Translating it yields CASRVYGGWAQETQYF.